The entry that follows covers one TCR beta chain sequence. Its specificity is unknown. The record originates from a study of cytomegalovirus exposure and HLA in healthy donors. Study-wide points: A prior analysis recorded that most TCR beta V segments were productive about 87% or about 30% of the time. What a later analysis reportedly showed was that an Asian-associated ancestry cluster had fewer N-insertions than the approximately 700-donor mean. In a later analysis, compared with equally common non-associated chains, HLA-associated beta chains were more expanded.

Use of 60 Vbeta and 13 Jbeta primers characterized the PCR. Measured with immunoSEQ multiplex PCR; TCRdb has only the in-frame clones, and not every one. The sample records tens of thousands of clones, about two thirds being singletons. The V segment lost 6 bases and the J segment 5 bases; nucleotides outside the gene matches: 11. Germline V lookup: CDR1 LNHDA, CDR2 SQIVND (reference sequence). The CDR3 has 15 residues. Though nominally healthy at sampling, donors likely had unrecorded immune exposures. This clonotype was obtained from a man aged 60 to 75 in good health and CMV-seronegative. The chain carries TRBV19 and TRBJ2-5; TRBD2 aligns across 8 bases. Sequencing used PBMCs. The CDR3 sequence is CASRGTTGGGETQYF. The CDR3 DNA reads TGTGCCAGTAGGGGGACTACGGGCGGGGGGGAGACCCAGTACTTC.